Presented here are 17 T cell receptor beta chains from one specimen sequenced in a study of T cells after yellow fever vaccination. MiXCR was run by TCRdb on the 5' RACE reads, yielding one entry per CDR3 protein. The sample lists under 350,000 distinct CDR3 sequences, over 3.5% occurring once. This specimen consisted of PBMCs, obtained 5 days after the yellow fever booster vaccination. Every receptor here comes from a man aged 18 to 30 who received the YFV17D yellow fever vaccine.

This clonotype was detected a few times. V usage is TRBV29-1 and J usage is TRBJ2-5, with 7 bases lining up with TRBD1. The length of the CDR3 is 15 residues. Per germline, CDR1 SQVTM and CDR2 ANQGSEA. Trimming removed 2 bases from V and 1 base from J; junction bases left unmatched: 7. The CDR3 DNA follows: TGCAGCGTTGAACTGTGGGACAGCTTCCAAGAGACCCAGTACTTC. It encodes CSVELWDSFQETQYF.

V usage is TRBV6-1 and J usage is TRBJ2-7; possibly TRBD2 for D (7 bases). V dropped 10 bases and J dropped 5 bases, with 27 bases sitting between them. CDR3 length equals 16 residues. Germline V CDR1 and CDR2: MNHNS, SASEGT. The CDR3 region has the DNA TGTGCCACCCTCCCCTCTCCCAGGGGCCGGGGGGACGAGCAGTACGTC. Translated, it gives CATLPSPRGRGDEQYV.

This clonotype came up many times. This CDR3 is CASSHQPGQGMSPSYEQYF. The CDR3 nucleotides read TGTGCCAGCAGTCACCAACCGGGACAGGGGATGTCCCCCTCCTACGAGCAGTACTTC. This chain uses TRBV6-2 or TRBV6-3 with TRBJ2-7; 10 bases map to TRBD1. Looked up from germline, CDR1 is MNHEY and CDR2 is SVGEGT. V shed 5 bases and J 0 bases; nucleotides not matched to a gene: 16. There are 19 residues in the CDR3.

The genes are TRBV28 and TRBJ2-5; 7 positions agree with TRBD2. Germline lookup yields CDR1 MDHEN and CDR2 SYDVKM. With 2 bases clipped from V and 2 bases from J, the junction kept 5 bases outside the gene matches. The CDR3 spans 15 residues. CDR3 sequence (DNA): TGTGCCAGCAGTTTAAGAGAGCGGGGACAAGAGACCCAGTACTTC. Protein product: CASSLRERGQETQYF.

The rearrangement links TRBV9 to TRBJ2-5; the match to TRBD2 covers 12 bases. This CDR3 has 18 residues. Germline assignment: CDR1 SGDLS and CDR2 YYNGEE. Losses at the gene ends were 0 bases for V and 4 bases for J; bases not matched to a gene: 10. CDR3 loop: CASSVGHGGLAGLETQYF. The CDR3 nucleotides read TGTGCCAGCAGCGTAGGGCATGGAGGACTAGCGGGGTTAGAGACCCAGTACTTC.

The CDR3 sequence: CASSYDGYNEQFF. Here the CDR3 DNA reads TGCGCCAGCAGCTATGACGGGTACAATGAGCAGTTCTTC. The chain joins TRBV5-1 to TRBJ2-1; D remains ambiguous. With 3 bases removed from V and 4 bases from J, the gap between germline ends came to 8 bases. Germline V gene data show CDR1 as SGHRS and CDR2 as YFSETQ. The CDR3 spans 13 residues.

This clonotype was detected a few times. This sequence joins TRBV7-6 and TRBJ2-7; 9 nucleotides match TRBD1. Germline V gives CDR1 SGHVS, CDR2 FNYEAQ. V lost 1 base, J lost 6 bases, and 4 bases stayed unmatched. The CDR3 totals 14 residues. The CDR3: CASSLGSTGGEQYF. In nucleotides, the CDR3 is TGTGCCAGCAGCTTAGGATCGACAGGGGGCGAGCAGTACTTC.

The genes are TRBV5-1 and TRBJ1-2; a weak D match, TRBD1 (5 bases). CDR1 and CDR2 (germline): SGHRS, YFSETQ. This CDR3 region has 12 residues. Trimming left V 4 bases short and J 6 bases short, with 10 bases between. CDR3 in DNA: TGCGCCAGCAGCCCCCAGGGAGATGGCTACACCTTC. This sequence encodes CASSPQGDGYTF.

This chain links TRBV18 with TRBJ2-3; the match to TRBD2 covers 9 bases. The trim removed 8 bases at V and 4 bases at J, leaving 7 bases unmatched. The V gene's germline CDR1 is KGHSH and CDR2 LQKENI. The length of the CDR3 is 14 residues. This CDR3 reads CASLSRGGPDTQYF. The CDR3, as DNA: TGTGCCAGCCTCTCGCGGGGGGGCCCAGATACGCAGTATTTT.

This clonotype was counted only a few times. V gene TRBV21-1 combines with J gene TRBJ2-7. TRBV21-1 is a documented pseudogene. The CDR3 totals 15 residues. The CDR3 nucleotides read TGTGCCAGCAGCAAAATGGTAAACAGCGCCTACGAGCAGTACGTC. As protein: CASSKMVNSAYEQYV.

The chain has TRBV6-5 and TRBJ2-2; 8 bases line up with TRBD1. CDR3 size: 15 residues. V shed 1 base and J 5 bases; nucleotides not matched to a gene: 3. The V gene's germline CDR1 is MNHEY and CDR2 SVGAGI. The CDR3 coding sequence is TGTGCCAGCAGTTACTTCAGGGGGCTGACCGGGGAGCTGTTTTTT. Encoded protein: CASSYFRGLTGELFF.

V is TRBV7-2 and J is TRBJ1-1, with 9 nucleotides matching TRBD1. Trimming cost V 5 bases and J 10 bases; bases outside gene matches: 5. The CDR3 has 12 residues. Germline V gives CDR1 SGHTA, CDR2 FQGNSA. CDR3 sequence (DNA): TGTGCCAGCAGCCTAGGGGACAGGGTAGCTTTCTTT. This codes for CASSLGDRVAFF.

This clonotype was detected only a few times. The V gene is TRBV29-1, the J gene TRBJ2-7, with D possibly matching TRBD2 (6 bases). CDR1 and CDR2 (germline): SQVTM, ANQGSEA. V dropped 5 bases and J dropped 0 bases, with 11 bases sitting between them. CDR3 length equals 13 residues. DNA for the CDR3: TGCAGCGTTCGGGGAGGACCCTCCTACGAGCAGTACTTC. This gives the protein CSVRGGPSYEQYF.

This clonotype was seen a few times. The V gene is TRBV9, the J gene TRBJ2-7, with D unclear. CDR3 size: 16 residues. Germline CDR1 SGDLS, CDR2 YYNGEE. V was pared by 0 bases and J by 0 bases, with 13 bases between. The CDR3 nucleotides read TGTGCCAGCAGCGTAGTCGATTGCAGGTCCTCCTACGAGCAGTACGTC. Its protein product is CASSVVDCRSSYEQYV.

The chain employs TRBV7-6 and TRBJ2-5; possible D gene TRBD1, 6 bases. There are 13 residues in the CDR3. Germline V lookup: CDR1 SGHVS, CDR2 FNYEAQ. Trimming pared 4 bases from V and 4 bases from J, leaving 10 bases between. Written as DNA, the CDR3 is TGTGCCAGCAGCTCGAACAGGGCAGAGACCCAGTACTTC. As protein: CASSSNRAETQYF.

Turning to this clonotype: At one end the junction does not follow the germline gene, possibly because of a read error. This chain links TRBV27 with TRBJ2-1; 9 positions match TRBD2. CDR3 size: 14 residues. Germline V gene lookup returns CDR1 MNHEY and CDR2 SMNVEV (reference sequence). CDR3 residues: CASSPGLAGAGQSF. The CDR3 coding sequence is TGTGCCAGCAGTCCCGGGTTAGCGGGGGCAGGGCAGTCCTTC.

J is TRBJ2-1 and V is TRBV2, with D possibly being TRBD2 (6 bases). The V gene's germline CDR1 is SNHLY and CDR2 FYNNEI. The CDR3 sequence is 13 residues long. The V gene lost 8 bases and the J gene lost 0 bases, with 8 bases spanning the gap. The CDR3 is CASGTGSYNEQFF. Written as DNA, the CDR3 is TGTGCCAGCGGGACTGGCTCCTACAATGAGCAGTTCTTC.